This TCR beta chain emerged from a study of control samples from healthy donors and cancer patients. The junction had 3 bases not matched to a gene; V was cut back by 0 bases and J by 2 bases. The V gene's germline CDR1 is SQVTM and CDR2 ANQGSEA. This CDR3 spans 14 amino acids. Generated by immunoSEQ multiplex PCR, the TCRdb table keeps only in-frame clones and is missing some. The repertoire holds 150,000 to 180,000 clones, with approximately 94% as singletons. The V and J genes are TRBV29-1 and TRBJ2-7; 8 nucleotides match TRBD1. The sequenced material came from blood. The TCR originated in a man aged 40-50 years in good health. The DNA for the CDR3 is TGCAGCGTTGAAGATCCCAGGGGGCCCTACGAGCAGTACTTC. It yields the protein CSVEDPRGPYEQYF.